The rows below give T cell receptor beta chains drawn from one sample of a study of cytomegalovirus exposure and HLA in healthy donors. TCRdb keeps only in-frame clones here, not all; method: immunoSEQ multiplex PCR. The sample comprises 120,000 or so clones, roughly 17% of which are singletons, and approximately 2.6% rests with the top ten. The sample taken for sequencing was PBMCs. Every receptor here comes from a female donor in good health and CMV-seropositive. CDR3s include the opening cysteine and the closing phenylalanine or tryptophan. Each record gives: J gene, V gene, CDR3 protein.

>TRBJ2-2|TRBV5-1
CASSTGLAGGGTGELFF
>TRBJ2-3|TRBV27
CASSLAPWHDTQYF
>TRBJ2-5|TRBV5-1
CASSLAPGRDYQETQYF
>TRBJ1-2|TRBV27
CASRAGTVDRNGYTF
>TRBJ2-1|TRBV2
CASAREAGADNEQFF
>TRBJ2-7|TRBV29-1
CSVGQNYGSYEQYF
>TRBJ2-3|TRBV25-1
CASSDSGGPSDTQYF
>TRBJ2-7|TRBV27
CASSWDRTYEQYF
>TRBJ1-4|TRBV5-5
CASSLVGQAYNEKLFF
>TRBJ1-1|TRBV4-3
CASSQDLYTEAFF
>TRBJ1-1|TRBV5-1
CASSSGQRAFF
>TRBJ1-4|TRBV6-1
CASSEDRLRVKLFF
>TRBJ1-5|TRBV25-1
CASSDPGQGDQPQHF
>TRBJ1-1|TRBV28
CASSYDRGPAEAFF
>TRBJ2-7|TRBV4-1
CASSRGLVVYEQYF
>TRBJ2-2|TRBV4-3
CASSQGSGLSTGELFF
>TRBJ1-6|TRBV7-2
CASSLLQESPLHF
>TRBJ1-1|TRBV27
CASSSHPGVDTEAFF
>TRBJ1-1|TRBV7-3
CASSKGEDTEAFF
>TRBJ1-2|TRBV5-8
CASSSRNRVVYGYTF
>TRBJ2-2|TRBV5-1
CASSLGGTNTGELFF
>TRBJ1-1|TRBV7-9
CASSFAGSRTEAFF
>TRBJ2-1|TRBV6-5
CASSYRSQGAWEQFF
>TRBJ1-1|TRBV6-1
CASSRLPNTEAFF
>TRBJ2-7|TRBV28
CASSLLQGLAGDEQYF
>TRBJ2-1|TRBV18
CASSPRLAVYNEQFF
>TRBJ2-1|TRBV7-2
CASSFRVGYNEQFF
>TRBJ1-2|TRBV19
CASSIRRQYGYTF
>TRBJ2-1|TRBV30
CAVTSGSYNEQFF
>TRBJ1-2|TRBV6-5
CASSGRTGSYGYTF
>TRBJ2-3|TRBV25-1
CASSDRGHGTDTQYF
>TRBJ1-1|TRBV19
CASRSEPSEEAFF
>TRBJ2-3|TRBV28
CASSLRQVRDTQYF
>TRBJ1-1|TRBV5-6
CASSLRGNTEAFF
>TRBJ1-4|TRBV7-8
CASSQGQGHEKLFF
>TRBJ2-1|TRBV7-8
CASSLGVTSGRRNEQFF
>TRBJ1-5|TRBV7-2
CASSPDRVVGQPQHF
>TRBJ2-7|TRBV2
CASDGSQYF
>TRBJ2-1|TRBV7-3
CASRGSPGSSYNEQFF
>TRBJ1-2|TRBV4-3
CASSQDVQAGWGYTF
>TRBJ2-3|TRBV6-5
CASSRLAGTDTQYF
>TRBJ2-7|TRBV2
CASSVRDRSSYEQYF
>TRBJ1-5|TRBV30
CAWSVRAGGWNQPQHF
>TRBJ2-7|TRBV2
CASSSTAGGEEQYF
>TRBJ1-1|TRBV29-1
CSVARAVGRPDNTEAFF
>TRBJ2-3|TRBV4-3
CASSRAGGPTDTQYF
>TRBJ2-7|TRBV2
CASSERGLPYEQYF
>TRBJ1-2|TRBV4-3
CASSPRDTGQYGYTF
>TRBJ2-2|TRBV7-9
CATRTSGGPANTGELFF
>TRBJ1-2|TRBV6-5
CASSSPQDGSYGYTF
>TRBJ1-1|TRBV6-5
CASQGAPSTEAFF
>TRBJ2-1|TRBV5-1
CASSLSLLAGVYNEQFF
>TRBJ2-1|TRBV5-6
CASSSDYNNLYNEQFF